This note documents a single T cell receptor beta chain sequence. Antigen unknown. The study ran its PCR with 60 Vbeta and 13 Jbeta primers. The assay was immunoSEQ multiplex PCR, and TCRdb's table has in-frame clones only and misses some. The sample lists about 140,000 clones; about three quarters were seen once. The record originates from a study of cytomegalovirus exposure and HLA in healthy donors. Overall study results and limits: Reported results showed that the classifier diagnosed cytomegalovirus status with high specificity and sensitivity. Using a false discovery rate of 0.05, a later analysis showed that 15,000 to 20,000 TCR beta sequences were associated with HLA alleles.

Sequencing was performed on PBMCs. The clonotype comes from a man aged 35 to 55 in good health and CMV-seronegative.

Here the CDR3 DNA reads TGTGCCAGCAGCATACAGGAGACGGGAAACACCATATATTTT. Protein product: CASSIQETGNTIYF. The chain recombines TRBV9 with TRBJ1-3; D is possibly TRBD1 (5 bases). The V gene lost 4 bases and the J gene lost 4 bases, with 12 bases spanning the gap. Germline V gene data show CDR1 as SGDLS and CDR2 as YYNGEE. The CDR3 spans 14 residues. The whole variable domain, remainder taken from reference TRBV9 and TRBJ1-3, is DSGVTQTPKHLITATGQRVTLRCSPRSGDLSVYWYQQSLDQGLQFLIQYYNGEERAKGNILERFSAQQFPDLHSELNLSSLELGDSALYFCASSIQETGNTIYFGEGSWLTVV.